This TCR beta chain came from a study of response to subunit inactivated influenza vaccine. TCRdb redid the calling of the RT-PCR reads with MiXCR, one entry per CDR3 protein. The table records around 480,000 distinct CDR3 sequences, approximately 9.9% of them present only once. This clonotype has more than one count but fewer than ten. Its specificity is not known. Trimming took off 3 bases at V and 0 bases at J, with 9 bases between the two ends. CDR1 and CDR2 from the germline V gene are SGHRS and YFSETQ. This CDR3 spans 14 amino acids. Study findings and constraints: Every seasonal influenza vaccination brings in few new T cells, the authors suggested.

The starting material was PBMCs from blood, obtained roughly 46 days after vaccination. This TCR came from a man in his fifties who received an inactivated influenza vaccine. J is TRBJ2-5 and V is TRBV5-1, with unresolved D. In DNA form, the CDR3 reads TGCGCCAGCAGCTCGGGTCGGTACCAAGAGACCCAGTACTTC. Its protein is CASSSGRYQETQYF. The full variable domain, its missing parts supplied by reference TRBV5-1 and TRBJ2-5, is KAGVTQTPRYLIKTRGQQVTLSCSPISGHRSVSWYQQTPGQGLQFLFEYFSETQRNKGNFPGRFSGRQFSNSRSEMNVSTLELGDSALYLCASSSGRYQETQYFGPGTRLLVL.